The 29 T cell receptor beta chains listed next were all sequenced from one sample in a study of shared clonotypes between healthy human individuals. The protocol was immunoSEQ multiplex PCR, while the TCRdb copy is restricted to in-frame clones and leaves out a portion. The sample yields over 2 million clones, around 90% seen once. The sequencing input was naive CD4+ T cells from PBMCs. Noted subset: CD45RA+ positively selected. Source of these receptors: a man aged 18 to 30 in good health. Some clones in this sample may be carry-over from other donors' samples.

The chain is built from TRBV4-3 and TRBJ2-1, with D unresolved. The CDR3 is made up of 14 amino acids. Between the trimmed V and J ends, which lost 4 bases and 0 bases, there was a span of 7 bases. The germline CDR1 and CDR2 sequences are LGHNA and YSLEER. The CDR3 nucleotides are TGCGCCAGCAGCCTTGCCCGCTCCTACAATGAGCAGTTCTTC. This gives the protein CASSLARSYNEQFF.

This rearrangement joins TRBV10-3 to TRBJ2-1, with D tentatively TRBD1 (5 bases). Germline CDR1 and CDR2: ENHRY and SYGVKD. Trimming left V 1 base short and J 0 bases short, with 13 bases between. This CDR3 has 17 amino acids. The CDR3 reads CAISEWGGLSSYNEQFF. The CDR3 DNA reads TGTGCCATCAGTGAGTGGGGCGGCCTTAGCTCCTACAATGAGCAGTTCTTC.

The rearrangement joins TRBV2 to TRBJ1-2, with 7 bases that match TRBD1. CDR1 SNHLY and CDR2 FYNNEI come from the germline V gene. The CDR3 extends over 14 amino acids. V gave up 6 bases and J gave up 2 bases; unmatched junction bases: 6. CDR3 sequence (DNA): TGTGCCAGCAGACTTCAACAGGGGAACTATGGCTACACCTTC. Translation gives CASRLQQGNYGYTF.

The rearrangement uses TRBV28 and TRBJ1-3, with D tentatively TRBD1 (5 bases). V dropped 4 bases and J dropped 0 bases, with 10 bases sitting between them. There are 15 residues in the CDR3. Per germline, CDR1 MDHEN and CDR2 SYDVKM. The CDR3 reads CASSSGPISGNTIYF. The CDR3 DNA reads TGTGCCAGCAGTTCGGGACCTATCTCTGGAAACACCATATATTTT.

This clone was found once. The chain carries TRBV5-1 and TRBJ2-1; D is undetermined. Germline CDR1 reads SGHRS; CDR2 reads YFSETQ. The CDR3 is 15 amino acids. V was clipped by 3 bases and J by 2 bases, with 12 bases between them. CDR3 residues: CASSSGLLTYNEQFF. DNA for the CDR3: TGCGCCAGCAGCTCTGGGCTGCTAACCTACAATGAGCAGTTCTTC.

The genes are TRBV18 and TRBJ1-2, with D perhaps matching TRBD1 (5 bases). V was trimmed by 6 bases and J by 2 bases, leaving 25 bases between them. Germline CDR1 KGHSH, CDR2 LQKENI. The CDR3 runs to 18 residues. The CDR3, as DNA: TGTGCCAGCTCTCAAGAATGGGGACGAGGGACGGGGAACTATGGCTACACCTTC. The encoded protein is CASSQEWGRGTGNYGYTF.

V is TRBV7-8 and J is TRBJ2-7; D is ambiguous. CDR1 is SGHVS and CDR2 is FQNEAQ in the germline V gene. The CDR3 runs 13 residues. V was pared by 1 base and J by 2 bases, with 6 bases between. The CDR3 region has the DNA TGTGCCAGCAGCTTAGTAGAAACCTACGAGCAGTACTTC. This encodes CASSLVETYEQYF.

The chain recombines TRBV4-3 with TRBJ2-7, with 7 bases lining up with TRBD1. Germline V lookup: CDR1 LGHNA, CDR2 YSLEER. J gave up 3 bases and V 5 bases, and 19 bases lay outside the gene matches. CDR3 length: 18 residues. The DNA for the CDR3 is TGCGCCAGCAGCTCTCCTGGGGACAGCCCCCATAACCTCTACGAGCAGTACTTC. Its protein is CASSSPGDSPHNLYEQYF.

The chain recombines TRBV14 with TRBJ2-1; D not certain. The V and J ends lost 0 bases and 9 bases respectively, with 9 bases between them. This CDR3 contains 13 residues. Germline CDR1 and CDR2: SGHDN and FVKESK. The CDR3, as DNA: TGTGCCAGCAGCCAAGATCTTGTAAGTGAGCAGTTCTTC. Protein product: CASSQDLVSEQFF. The full variable domain, with the rest looked up from reference TRBV14 and TRBJ2-1, is EAGVTQFPSHSVIEKGQTVTLRCDPISGHDNLYWYRRVMGKEIKFLLHFVKESKQDESGMPNNRFLAERTGGTYSTLKVQPAELEDSGVYFCASSQDLVSEQFFGPGTRLTVL.

In this sample, this clone turned up once. V and J are TRBV7-3 and TRBJ1-1; TRBD1 agrees at 7 bases. The CDR3 spans 15 residues. CDR1 is SGHTA and CDR2 is FQGTGA in the germline V gene. V shed 2 bases, J shed 2 bases, and the junction held 5 bases outside the gene matches. CDR3 loop: CASSLSRDSNTEAFF. The CDR3 DNA follows: TGTGCCAGCAGCTTATCCCGGGACAGTAACACTGAAGCTTTCTTT.

This chain links TRBV5-1 with TRBJ1-4, with a tentative D call TRBD1 (6 bases). V was clipped by 1 base and J by 3 bases, with 13 bases between them. Per the germline V gene, CDR1 is SGHRS and CDR2 is YFSETQ. This CDR3 region has 16 residues. The CDR3 DNA follows: TGCGCCAGCAGCTTGATGGTGGGGGCGGCTAATGAAAAACTGTTTTTT. It translates to CASSLMVGAANEKLFF.

The chain joins TRBV5-8 to TRBJ2-3; D perhaps matches TRBD2 (6 bases). Looked up from germline, CDR1 is SGHTS and CDR2 is YDEGEE. V lost 3 bases, J lost 1 base, and 18 bases lay in between. There are 17 residues in the CDR3. The CDR3 nucleotides read TGTGCCAGCAGCTCCGTAATAGGGAGGTCGGGCACAGATACGCAGTATTTT. It translates to CASSSVIGRSGTDTQYF.

V gene TRBV4-1 combines with J gene TRBJ2-3; D uncertain. V shed 2 bases and J shed 6 bases, with 9 bases lying between them. The CDR3 sequence is 13 residues long. Germline assignment: CDR1 MGHRA and CDR2 YSYEKL. CDR3 bases: TGCGCCAGCAGCCAAAACCGGGTCGATACGCAGTATTTT. Amino acid sequence: CASSQNRVDTQYF.

The chain links TRBV19 to TRBJ2-7, with TRBD1 identical over 8 bases. The trim removed 6 bases at V and 3 bases at J, leaving 10 bases unmatched. This CDR3 region has 15 residues. Looked up from germline, CDR1 is LNHDA and CDR2 is SQIVND (reference sequence). This chain's CDR3 is CASSRTHRGSYEQYF. The CDR3 nucleotides read TGTGCCAGTAGCAGGACCCACAGGGGGAGCTACGAGCAGTACTTC.

This chain uses TRBV18 with TRBJ2-1; 8 bases agree with TRBD2. The CDR3 consists of 14 residues. Germline V gene sequence: CDR1 KGHSH, CDR2 LQKENI. V gave up 3 bases and J gave up 2 bases; unmatched junction bases: 0. CDR3 in amino acids: CASSPREAYNEQFF. CDR3 DNA: TGTGCCAGCTCACCGCGGGAGGCCTACAATGAGCAGTTCTTC.

This clone occurred a few times. At the DNA level, this CDR3 is encoded by other sequences in the same sample as well. The chain has TRBV5-1 and TRBJ1-1; D gene unclear. The CDR3 is 14 residues long. V was shortened by 0 bases and J by 0 bases, with 6 bases between the two germline ends. Germline CDR1 reads SGHRS; CDR2 reads YFSETQ. In DNA form, the CDR3 reads TGCGCCAGCAGCTTGGGGGCGGTGAACACTGAAGCTTTCTTT. Translating gives CASSLGAVNTEAFF.

This chain joins TRBV10-3 and TRBJ2-5, with D hard to call. This CDR3 is built from 13 residues. Germline CDR1 is ENHRY and CDR2 is SYGVKD. Trimming took 3 bases from V and 2 from J, leaving 7 bases between them. CDR3 region: CAISDTGQETQYF. In nucleotides, the CDR3 is TGTGCCATCAGTGACACGGGTCAAGAGACCCAGTACTTC.

This sequence joins TRBV28 and TRBJ1-5; 9 bases map to TRBD1. The CDR3 consists of 16 residues. Germline trimming cut 7 bases from V and 9 bases from J; bases unmatched to any gene: 16. CDR1 and CDR2 from the germline V gene are MDHEN and SYDVKM. As DNA, the CDR3 is TGTGCCAGCACCGTCAAACAGGGGGCCCTTCCTTTGCCCCAGCATTTT. Translation gives CASTVKQGALPLPQHF.

The chain couples TRBV5-1 to TRBJ2-3, with D hard to call. V was shortened by 3 bases and J by 0 bases, with 8 bases between the two germline ends. From germline, CDR1 is SGHRS and CDR2 YFSETQ. This CDR3 contains 14 residues. The CDR3 is CASSYSDSTDTQYF. The CDR3 nucleotides are TGCGCCAGCAGCTACTCAGATAGCACAGATACGCAGTATTTT.

The chain has TRBV9 and TRBJ2-7, with 12 positions matching TRBD2. The CDR3 covers 15 residues. The germline V gene encodes CDR1 SGDLS and CDR2 YYNGEE. Trimming took 4 bases from V and 6 from J; bases not matched to a gene: 8. The CDR3 spells CASSQTTSGRAEQYF. Written as DNA, the CDR3 is TGTGCCAGCAGCCAGACGACTAGCGGGAGAGCCGAGCAGTACTTC.

The chain links TRBV6-5 to TRBJ2-1; D might be TRBD2 (5 bases). The V gene's germline CDR1 is MNHEY and CDR2 SVGAGI. The V and J ends lost 4 bases and 1 base respectively, with 11 bases between them. The CDR3 sequence is 15 residues long. DNA for the CDR3: TGTGCCAGCAGTTTCCGGCCGGGATCCTACAATGAGCAGTTCTTC. Translated, it gives CASSFRPGSYNEQFF.

This chain joins TRBV2 and TRBJ2-5; 8 bases are shared with TRBD2. V lost 6 bases to trimming and J lost 5 bases; unmatched junction nucleotides: 11. Germline CDR1 and CDR2: SNHLY and FYNNEI. This CDR3 spans 15 amino acids. CDR3 sequence: CASRGTSWSVETQYF. The CDR3 DNA reads as TGTGCCAGCAGGGGGACTAGTTGGTCGGTCGAGACCCAGTACTTC.

This chain uses TRBV25-1 with TRBJ2-2; D gene uncertain. The CDR3 loop spans 13 amino acids. Germline assignment: CDR1 MGHDK and CDR2 SYGVNS. Deletions cut 5 bases from V and 4 bases from J, with 8 bases between. The CDR3 DNA reads as TGTGCCAGCAGTCGGACGGGCACCGGGGAGCTGTTTTTT. Translation gives CASSRTGTGELFF.

In nucleotides, the CDR3 is TGTGCCAGTGGGACAAGAACGATCGGGGAGCTGTTTTTT. It codes for CASGTRTIGELFF. The chain joins TRBV19 to TRBJ2-2, with D possibly matching TRBD1 (6 bases). The germline gives CDR1 LNHDA, CDR2 SQIVND (reference sequence). The CDR3 contains 13 residues. V lost 8 bases to trimming and J lost 7 bases, with 14 bases between them. Together with reference TRBV19 and TRBJ2-2, the CDR3 gives the full variable domain: DGGITQSPKYLFRKEGQNVTLSCEQNLNHDAMYWYRQDPGQGLRLIYYSQIVNDFQKGDIAEGYSVSREKKESFPLTVTSAQKNPTAFYLCASGTRTIGELFFGEGSRLTVL.

This chain uses TRBV7-6 with TRBJ2-7, with TRBD1 matching 7 bases. Germline assignment: CDR1 SGHVS and CDR2 FNYEAQ. The CDR3 length is 14 residues. J lost 6 bases, V lost 1 base, and 6 bases had no gene match. CDR3 bases: TGTGCCAGCAGCTTAGTGGGACAGCTCGGCGAGCAGTACTTC. It specifies CASSLVGQLGEQYF.

This clone came up once. The chain couples TRBV5-8 to TRBJ2-3; D ambiguous. The CDR3 runs to 14 residues. The V end lost 4 bases, the J end lost 2 bases, and 11 bases lay between the germline ends. Looked up from germline, CDR1 is SGHTS and CDR2 is YDEGEE. In DNA, the CDR3 is TGTGCCAGCAGCAGCCTAAGCGCCACAGATACGCAGTATTTT. Amino acids: CASSSLSATDTQYF.

The chain is built from TRBV5-1 and TRBJ2-5, with unresolved D. Germline values: CDR1 SGHRS, CDR2 YFSETQ. V was trimmed by 4 bases and J by 2 bases, leaving 12 bases between them. The CDR3 runs to 14 residues. In nucleotides, the CDR3 is TGCGCCAGCAGCCCTCACCCTCCACAAGAGACCCAGTACTTC. It specifies CASSPHPPQETQYF.

The J gene is TRBJ1-1, the V gene TRBV12-1; TRBD1 is the table's D call and was not checked against the DNA. TRBV12-1 is listed as a pseudogene. The CDR3 is made up of 17 amino acids. CDR3 sequence reads: CASSFAPGQGLNTEAFF. As DNA, the CDR3 is TGTGCCAGCAGCTTTGCCCCGGGACAGGGTCTAAACACTGAAGCTTTCTTT.

The chain couples TRBV6-6 to TRBJ2-7, with D maybe TRBD1 (5 bases). This CDR3 region has 16 residues. Germline lookup yields CDR1 MNHNY and CDR2 SVGAGI (reference sequence). V was clipped by 1 base and J by 0 bases, with 13 bases between them. The CDR3 is CASSYFLGQSSYEQYF. The CDR3 nucleotides are TGTGCCAGCAGTTACTTTTTGGGGCAGAGCTCCTACGAGCAGTACTTC.